The next 28 T cell receptor beta chains were all read from a single sample in a study of cytomegalovirus exposure and HLA in healthy donors. Using immunoSEQ multiplex PCR, the repertoire was profiled, and TCRdb retains in-frame clones only, with some absent. This sample has a few hundred thousand clones; around 86% occur once, and the top ten carry around 0.84%. Material for sequencing was PBMCs. These receptor sequences come from a woman younger than 35 in good health and CMV-seronegative.

The V call is TRBV28, the J call TRBJ1-2; TRBD1 aligns across 7 bases. V shed 6 bases, J shed 2 bases, and the junction held 6 bases outside the gene matches. Germline V gives CDR1 MDHEN, CDR2 SYDVKM. The CDR3 is made up of 14 amino acids. DNA for the CDR3: TGTGCCAGCAGGGGGACAGAGGGCAACTATGGCTACACCTTC. It codes for CASRGTEGNYGYTF.

The gene calls are TRBV11-2 and TRBJ1-2; 8 bases agree with TRBD1. Germline trimming cut 6 bases from V and 6 bases from J; bases unmatched to any gene: 15. CDR1 SGHAT and CDR2 FQNNGV come from the germline V gene. The length of the CDR3 is 16 residues. The CDR3 coding sequence is TGTGCCAGCAGTTTCCCGGGGGGCAGGGGGCGCGATGGCTACACCTTC. It specifies CASSFPGGRGRDGYTF.

The genes are TRBV4-2 and TRBJ1-2, with D possibly matching TRBD1 (5 bases). Germline lookup yields CDR1 LGHNA and CDR2 YNFKEQ. The CDR3 runs 16 residues. V lost 0 bases and J lost 8, with 19 bases in between. The CDR3 reads CASSQEGTARLGGYTF. The CDR3 region has the DNA TGTGCCAGCAGCCAAGAAGGGACTGCCAGGCTTGGGGGCTACACCTTC.

V usage is TRBV28 and J usage is TRBJ1-3, with TRBD1 as a possible D gene (6 bases). Trimming pared 1 base from V and 6 bases from J, leaving 10 bases between. The germline gives CDR1 MDHEN, CDR2 SYDVKM. The CDR3 runs 14 residues. The CDR3 loop reads CASSLLQGLNTIYF. The CDR3 DNA is TGTGCCAGCAGTTTATTGCAGGGGCTAAACACCATATATTTT. The full variable domain, its missing parts supplied by reference TRBV28 and TRBJ1-3, is DVKVTQSSRYLVKRTGEKVFLECVQDMDHENMFWYRQDPGLGLRLIYFSYDVKMKEKGDIPEGYSVSREKKERFSLILESASTNQTSMYLCASSLLQGLNTIYFGEGSWLTVV.

The rearrangement links TRBV6-4 to TRBJ2-1, with 8 bases identical to TRBD2. Germline lookup yields CDR1 MRHNA and CDR2 SNTAGT. CDR3 length: 19 amino acids. The V segment lost 8 bases and the J segment 5 bases; nucleotides outside the gene matches: 23. CDR3 DNA: TGTGCCAGCTACAAGAGGCTCTTCCGGGCCGGGAGGGCCGACAATGAGCAGTTCTTC. Protein: CASYKRLFRAGRADNEQFF.

This chain links TRBV18 with TRBJ2-3, with 10 nucleotides matching TRBD2. This CDR3 spans 17 amino acids. The germline V gene encodes CDR1 KGHSH and CDR2 LQKENI. The V and J ends lost 2 bases and 6 bases, in that order; junction bases with no gene match: 11. CDR3 residues: CASSPTLAGGPGDTQYF. CDR3 coding DNA: TGTGCCAGCTCACCAACCTTAGCGGGAGGCCCCGGGGATACGCAGTATTTT.

This chain connects TRBV28 to TRBJ1-2, with D uncertain. The germline CDR1 and CDR2 sequences are MDHEN and SYDVKM. The CDR3 consists of 16 residues. V lost 4 bases, J lost 1 base, and 16 bases lay in between. The CDR3: CASSSPPVPGNYGYTF. The DNA of the CDR3 is TGTGCCAGCAGTTCGCCCCCGGTCCCGGGTAACTATGGCTACACCTTC.

This clone has only a few counts. This chain links TRBV7-8 with TRBJ2-7; D gene ambiguous. The V gene lost 5 bases and the J gene lost 0 bases, with 14 bases spanning the gap. This CDR3 has 15 residues. CDR1 is SGHVS, CDR2 FQNEAQ, per germline. CDR3 bases: TGTGCCAGCAGCCTCACCAGGCGTTCCTCCTACGAGCAGTACTTC. It encodes CASSLTRRSSYEQYF.

The sample holds a few counts of this clone. CDR3: CASSYPQAHEQYF. Here the CDR3 DNA reads TGTGCCAGCAGTTACCCCCAGGCCCACGAGCAGTACTTC. This chain uses TRBV6-5 with TRBJ2-7; D unresolved. The V gene lost 2 bases and the J gene lost 5 bases, with 10 bases spanning the gap. CDR3 length: 13 amino acids. The germline CDR1 and CDR2 sequences are MNHEY and SVGAGI.

The V call is TRBV6-6, the J call TRBJ2-1; 10 bases map to TRBD2. Germline CDR1 MNHNY, CDR2 SVGAGI (reference sequence). CDR3 length equals 16 residues. V lost 2 bases, J lost 1 base, and 2 bases stayed unmatched. The CDR3 spells CASSYLLAGSYNEQFF. DNA of the CDR3: TGTGCCAGCAGTTACCTACTAGCGGGATCCTACAATGAGCAGTTCTTC.

The chain couples TRBV28 to TRBJ1-1, with 12 nucleotides matching TRBD1. The V segment lost 1 base and the J segment 11 bases; nucleotides outside the gene matches: 14. Per the germline V gene, CDR1 is MDHEN and CDR2 is SYDVKM. CDR3 length equals 17 residues. The CDR3 reads CASSLSGQGAKPVRAFF. The CDR3 nucleotides read TGTGCCAGCAGTTTATCGGGACAGGGGGCCAAGCCGGTGAGGGCTTTCTTT.

The chain combines TRBV7-9 with TRBJ2-2; 8 positions agree with TRBD2. The CDR3 is 16 amino acids. Germline V lookup: CDR1 SEHNR, CDR2 FQNEAQ (reference sequence). Losses at the gene ends were 4 bases for V and 4 bases for J; bases not matched to a gene: 8. CDR3 sequence (DNA): TGTGCCAGCAGCTCGATCCGGCTAGCGGGCACCGGGGAGCTGTTTTTT. Amino acid sequence: CASSSIRLAGTGELFF.

The rearrangement links TRBV27 to TRBJ1-2, with TRBD1 as a possible D gene (6 bases). This CDR3 region has 14 residues. Germline CDR1 MNHEY, CDR2 SMNVEV (reference sequence). Trimming pared 5 bases from V and 6 bases from J, leaving 16 bases between. The CDR3 DNA reads as TGTGCCAGCAGTATAAGGGGTCGGACAGATGGCTACACCTTC. It codes for CASSIRGRTDGYTF.

This sequence joins TRBV10-3 and TRBJ2-1, with 7 bases that match TRBD2. The CDR3 runs to 13 residues. Germline trimming cut 10 bases from V and 5 bases from J; bases unmatched to any gene: 8. Germline CDR1 ENHRY, CDR2 SYGVKD. The CDR3 sequence is CANSAGYDNEQFF. In DNA form, the CDR3 reads TGTGCCAACTCAGCGGGGTACGACAATGAGCAGTTCTTC.

This chain links TRBV14 with TRBJ2-3, with a possible D match to TRBD2 (5 bases). Germline CDR1 reads SGHDN; CDR2 reads FVKESK. This CDR3 contains 15 residues. V dropped 3 bases and J dropped 2 bases, with 12 bases sitting between them. CDR3 nucleotide sequence: TGTGCCAGCAGCCAGACCTCCGGGAACACAGATACGCAGTATTTT. This translates into CASSQTSGNTDTQYF.

The chain is built from TRBV27 and TRBJ2-1; 13 bases match TRBD2. CDR1 and CDR2 from the germline V gene are MNHEY and SMNVEV (reference sequence). This CDR3 spans 19 amino acids. V trimming: 5 bases; J trimming: 1 base; junction bases outside the gene matches: 11. The chain's CDR3 is CASSNRLAGGVPSYNEQFF. CDR3 nucleotides: TGTGCCAGCAGTAACAGACTAGCGGGAGGCGTACCTTCCTACAATGAGCAGTTCTTC.

The chain is built from TRBV7-2 and TRBJ2-3; 9 nucleotides align to TRBD2. Germline lookup yields CDR1 SGHTA and CDR2 FQGNSA. Trimming removed 5 bases from V and 0 bases from J; junction bases left unmatched: 6. The length of the CDR3 is 16 residues. This chain's CDR3 is CASSLQTSGSTDTQYF. The CDR3, as DNA: TGTGCCAGCAGCCTCCAGACTAGCGGAAGCACAGATACGCAGTATTTT.

V gene TRBV18 combines with J gene TRBJ1-2; tentative D call: TRBD1 (5 bases). The CDR3 consists of 13 residues. The V end lost 6 bases, the J end lost 3 bases, and 11 bases lay between the germline ends. Germline V lookup: CDR1 KGHSH, CDR2 LQKENI. The CDR3 bases are TGTGCCAGCTCTGCGGGGGAGGACTATGGCTACACCTTC. This sequence encodes CASSAGEDYGYTF.

The chain has TRBV19 and TRBJ2-1, with 9 bases identical to TRBD2. The length of the CDR3 is 15 residues. Germline V gives CDR1 LNHDA, CDR2 SQIVND (reference sequence). Losses at the gene ends were 8 bases for V and 1 base for J; bases not matched to a gene: 6. The CDR3 nucleotides are TGTGCCAGTTCTCGTAGCGGGGGTTCCTACAATGAGCAGTTCTTC. Its protein is CASSRSGGSYNEQFF.

This clone was seen a handful of times. The chain links TRBV2 to TRBJ2-7, with D hard to call. Germline loops: CDR1 SNHLY, CDR2 FYNNEI. This CDR3 spans 12 amino acids. Trimming took off 6 bases at V and 0 bases at J, with 6 bases between the two ends. The DNA for the CDR3 is TGTGCCAGCAGACCCAGCTCCTACGAGCAGTACTTC. Translation gives CASRPSSYEQYF.

The chain carries TRBV28 and TRBJ2-5, with a possible D match to TRBD1 (7 bases). The CDR3 totals 14 residues. The germline V gene has CDR1 MDHEN and CDR2 SYDVKM. The ends were cut back, 4 bases at V and 5 bases at J, with 14 bases in the middle. The CDR3 loop reads CASSSPTGRETQYF. The CDR3 DNA follows: TGTGCCAGCAGTTCCCCGACAGGGAGGGAGACCCAGTACTTC.

The V call is TRBV6-5, the J call TRBJ2-5; 8 bases match TRBD1. The CDR3 runs to 13 residues. The V gene's germline CDR1 is MNHEY and CDR2 SVGAGI. Unmatched junction bases numbered 4, after V lost 5 bases and J lost 5 bases. Written as DNA, the CDR3 is TGTGCCAGCAGTCGGACAGGGTGGGAGACCCAGTACTTC. Its translation: CASSRTGWETQYF.

J is TRBJ1-2 and V is TRBV4-1; D gene unclear. There are 16 residues in the CDR3. Trimming stripped 1 base from V and 7 bases from J, with 19 bases between. Germline V gives CDR1 MGHRA, CDR2 YSYEKL. The CDR3 DNA reads TGCGCCAGCAGCCAAGCTGAGACTGCAACTGAGGGTGGCTACACCTTC. Translated: CASSQAETATEGGYTF.

CDR3 in amino acids: CASGGTSGVAEQFF. The CDR3, as DNA: TGTGCCAGCGGGGGGACTAGCGGAGTCGCTGAGCAGTTCTTC. The V and J genes are TRBV6-6 and TRBJ2-1; 11 bases fit TRBD2. V lost 8 bases to trimming and J lost 9 bases; unmatched junction nucleotides: 9. Germline values: CDR1 MNHNY, CDR2 SVGAGI (reference sequence). The CDR3 extends over 14 amino acids.

The rearrangement joins TRBV5-6 to TRBJ1-2, with D perhaps matching TRBD1 (5 bases). The CDR3 sequence is 14 residues long. V was cut by 5 bases and J by 5 bases, with 16 bases left in between. Germline V lookup: CDR1 SGHDT, CDR2 YYEEEE. The CDR3 DNA sequence: TGTGCCAGCAGTTTCGCACAGGAATCGTATGGCTACACCTTC. Encoded protein: CASSFAQESYGYTF.

The chain employs TRBV27 and TRBJ2-1, with TRBD2 as a possible D gene (6 bases). Germline CDR1 is MNHEY and CDR2 is SMNVEV (reference sequence). The CDR3 runs 11 residues. V was shortened by 6 bases and J by 8 bases, with 8 bases between the two germline ends. In nucleotides, the CDR3 is TGTGCCAGCAGCTCTAGCGATGAGCAGTTCTTC. Protein sequence: CASSSSDEQFF.

The chain carries TRBV2 and TRBJ2-6, with TRBD2 matching 13 bases. V lost 4 bases and J lost 0; bases outside the gene matches: 3. The CDR3 contains 18 residues. CDR1 and CDR2 from the germline V gene are SNHLY and FYNNEI. This CDR3 reads CASSVRLAGGSGANVLTF. The CDR3, as DNA: TGTGCCAGCAGTGTCCGACTAGCGGGAGGCTCTGGGGCCAACGTCCTGACTTTC.

This clone was detected a few times. The chain carries TRBV11-2 and TRBJ2-5, with TRBD1 matching over 8 bases. CDR3 length: 15 residues. Germline values: CDR1 SGHAT, CDR2 FQNNGV. The trim removed 2 bases at V and 2 bases at J, leaving 4 bases unmatched. CDR3: CASSLRQGWQETQYF. The DNA for the CDR3 is TGTGCCAGCAGCTTAAGACAGGGGTGGCAAGAGACCCAGTACTTC.